The clone carrying this TCR beta chain was detected only a few times. Its antigen is not known. This may arise from a read error, as a much more abundant clone is one base away. This record comes from a study of prognosis after radiotherapy for stage I lung cancer. Looking at the study overall: Progression was not significant in under 16 patients, whereas several developed distant metastases (median around seven months) after radiotherapy.

TCR beta CDR3 amplification from genomic DNA was performed by two-round multiplex PCR. Amplification in first-round PCR relied on primers specific to each TRBV and TRBJ gene. TCRdb reprocessed the multiplex PCR reads with MiXCR, giving one entry per CDR3 protein. The sample consists of more than 15,000 distinct CDR3 sequences, roughly 55% of them appearing once. Findings and caveats of the study: Whether the expanded TCR clones were tumor-specific was not determined.

The CDR3 spans 14 residues. Trimming stripped 3 bases from V and 0 bases from J, with 9 bases between. Germline V gene lookup returns CDR1 LNHDA and CDR2 SQIVND (reference sequence). This rearrangement joins TRBV19 to TRBJ2-7, with no clear D. The starting material was PBMCs, obtained before or after stereotactic body radiation therapy (not recorded which). The receptor was isolated from a donor of 50 years or more with non-small cell lung cancer. CDR3 residues: CASSINLVSYEQYF. CDR3 in DNA: TGTGCCAGTAGTATCAATCTGGTCTCCTACGAGCAGTACTTC.